The 5 T cell receptor beta chains below were found in one sample sequenced in a study of T-cell reconstitution after alpha-beta-depleted transplantation in children. Preparation of the TCRbeta library was carried out with unique molecular identifiers. TCRdb fed the PCR reads into MiXCR, producing one record per CDR3 protein. The sample lists approximately 980,000 distinct CDR3 sequences, around 30% occurring once. This material consisted of PBMCs, mostly from graft donor cells, taken 360 days after TCRalphabeta/CD19-depleted stem cell transplant. All receptors come from a boy under two years old who had a stem cell transplant for SCID, so the T cells may come from the graft donor.

The gene calls are TRBV7-2 and TRBJ2-7; D gene uncertain. Germline CDR1 and CDR2: SGHTA and FQGNSA. Deletions cut 3 bases from V and 2 bases from J, with 11 bases between. This CDR3 is 14 amino acids long. The CDR3 reads CASSFGRPTYEQYF. The CDR3 nucleotides read TGTGCCAGCAGCTTCGGACGCCCGACCTACGAGCAGTACTTC.

This clonotype has a handful of counts. V and J are TRBV18 and TRBJ2-3, with no clear D. This CDR3 contains 13 residues. Trimming left V 5 bases short and J 4 bases short, with 10 bases between. The germline CDR1 and CDR2 sequences are KGHSH and LQKENI. For the CDR3, the DNA is TGTGCCAGCTCAATTCGTCTTGCAGATACGCAGTATTTT. As protein: CASSIRLADTQYF.

There are a few counts of this clonotype. This sequence joins TRBV12-3 or TRBV12-4 and TRBJ2-7, with D tentatively TRBD1 (5 bases). The CDR3 runs to 14 residues. V lost 2 bases and J 0 bases, leaving 8 bases between the germline ends. The chain's CDR3 is CASSLLGHSYEQYF. In nucleotides, the CDR3 is TGTGCCAGCAGTTTACTCGGACACTCCTACGAGCAGTACTTC.

V is TRBV29-1 and J is TRBJ1-2, with a tentative D call TRBD1 (5 bases). The CDR3 spans 12 residues. The V and J ends lost 4 bases and 8 bases respectively, with 14 bases between them. The V gene's germline CDR1 is SQVTM and CDR2 ANQGSEA. In DNA, the CDR3 is TGCAGCGTTGTTGGCGGGAGGGGAGGCTACACCTTC. Its translation: CSVVGGRGGYTF.

This clonotype was seen more than once but under ten times. The chain links TRBV5-1 to TRBJ2-1; 11 nucleotides line up with TRBD2. The CDR3 has 17 amino acids. Germline loops: CDR1 SGHRS, CDR2 YFSETQ. J was trimmed by 7 bases and V by 4 bases; bases with no gene match: 13. The CDR3 region has the DNA TGCGCCAGCAGCCTCGGGGGGCGACTAGCGGGGTTTAATGAGCAGTTCTTC. It is translated as CASSLGGRLAGFNEQFF.